The T cell receptor (beta chain) described here comes from a study of CD8+CD57+ T cells in acquired aplastic anemia. Study in general: The study obtained an average of approximately 2.9 ug of DNA from sorted CD4+ and CD8+ cells.

Findings of the study overall: Twenty-nine was the count of CD8+ CDR3 sequences that patients shared with controls. Simpson's diversity of CD8+ cells was not significantly different in patients compared with controls.

CD8+CD57+ cell expansion, shown by flow cytometry, had occurred in the patients selected for sequencing. Genomic DNA acted as the template from which TCR beta VDJ combination and CDR3 sequence profiling were carried out. TCRdb independently ran MiXCR on the reads; one entry per CDR3 protein. This table has roughly 500,000 distinct CDR3 sequences, less than 35% appearing once. This clonotype was detected only a few times. The antigen is undetermined. The sample taken for sequencing was sorted CD4+, CD8+, or CD8+CD57+ T cells (not recorded which) from PBMCs. This clonotype was obtained from a human donor with aplastic anemia.

The CDR3 DNA reads TGTGCCAGCAGTCGTGACAGGGCTGAAGCTTTCTTT. It specifies CASSRDRAEAFF. This chain joins TRBV12-3 or TRBV12-4 and TRBJ1-1; 7 bases agree with TRBD1. The CDR3 consists of 12 residues. V dropped 5 bases and J dropped 6; count of bases not matched to a gene: 3.